This record covers a single TCR beta chain. Its target is not known. Germline CDR1 SGHTA, CDR2 FQGNSA. The CDR3 consists of 17 residues. V lost 4 bases to trimming and J lost 9 bases; unmatched junction nucleotides: 18. The data were produced by immunoSEQ multiplex PCR, yet TCRdb's version contains in-frame clones alone and is incomplete. The sample lists about 23,000 clones; just under 75% were seen once. The data originate from a study of tumor-infiltrating lymphocytes in localized non-small cell lung cancer. Study-level points and caveats: Compared with uninvolved lung, tumors showed higher T cell infiltration by TCRbeta sequencing. T-cell fraction did not differ between immunotypes IM1 and IM2.

The chain is built from TRBV7-2 and TRBJ2-5; 9 bases match TRBD1. The TCR originated in a human donor with non-small cell lung cancer. The source material was lung tumor tissue. This chain's CDR3 is CASSYMGQGTGGGAQYF. The CDR3 nucleotides are TGTGCCAGCAGCTATATGGGACAGGGTACAGGCGGCGGGGCCCAGTACTTC. The full variable domain, completed using reference TRBV7-2 and TRBJ2-5, is GAGVSQSPSNKVTEKGKDVELRCDPISGHTALYWYRQSLGQGLEFLIYFQGNSAPDKSGLPSDRFSAERTGGSVSTLTIQRTQQEDSAVYLCASSYMGQGTGGGAQYFGPGTRLLVL.